These 7 T cell receptor beta chains share one sample of origin, sequenced in a study of blood T cell repertoires in COVID-19. Profiled with immunoSEQ multiplex PCR; TCRdb holds only in-frame clones, not every one. The table has under 100,000 clones, over 70% seen once. Input material: peripheral blood. The receptor source for this set is a human donor in a cohort sampled during active COVID-19.

The CDR3 DNA reads TGTGCCAGCAGCACCGCAGGGGGCGGTGGCTACACCTTC. This sequence encodes CASSTAGGGGYTF. The rearrangement uses TRBV7-3 and TRBJ1-2; 8 bases agree with TRBD1. V lost 5 bases to trimming and J lost 7 bases; unmatched junction nucleotides: 6. This CDR3 is built from 13 residues. Germline V CDR1 and CDR2: SGHTA, FQGTGA.

The CDR3 coding sequence is TGTGCCAGCAGCTGGGGACAGGGTGACACGACGGGGACCGGGGAGCTGTTTTTT. Translation: CASSWGQGDTTGTGELFF. The chain uses TRBV5-4 and TRBJ2-2; 9 bases agree with TRBD1. The CDR3 runs to 18 residues. J lost 5 bases, V lost 3 bases, and 14 bases had no gene match. Germline V gives CDR1 SGHNT, CDR2 YYREEE (reference sequence).

V and J are TRBV18 and TRBJ1-3; TRBD1 matches at 10 bases. This CDR3 contains 18 residues. Losses at the gene ends were 0 bases for V and 3 bases for J; bases not matched to a gene: 8. Germline V gives CDR1 KGHSH, CDR2 LQKENI. The CDR3 here is CASSPPGQGSGVGNTIYF. The DNA for the CDR3 is TGTGCCAGCTCACCACCGGGACAGGGGTCCGGGGTTGGAAACACCATATATTTT.

The chain links TRBV5-1 to TRBJ2-3, with TRBD2 matching over 8 bases. With V trimmed by 9 bases and J by 4 bases, 10 bases remained unmatched. Germline CDR1 reads SGHRS; CDR2 reads YFSETQ. The CDR3 contains 14 residues. This CDR3 reads CATRGTGGADTQYF. In nucleotides, the CDR3 is TGCGCCACCCGGGGGACGGGGGGGGCAGATACGCAGTATTTT.

The chain has TRBV3-1 (or the pseudogene TRBV3-2) and TRBJ2-5; 7 bases are shared with TRBD2. This CDR3 comprises 14 residues. The trim removed 3 bases at V and 4 bases at J, leaving 5 bases unmatched. CDR1 is LGHDT, CDR2 YNNKEL, per germline (reference sequence). CDR3 protein: CASSQREKGETQYF. DNA for the CDR3: TGTGCCAGCAGCCAGCGGGAGAAAGGAGAGACCCAGTACTTC.

This clone occurred once. V usage is TRBV19 and J usage is TRBJ1-5; tentatively, D is TRBD1 (5 bases). Germline CDR1 and CDR2: LNHDA and SQIVND (reference sequence). V lost 4 bases, J lost 3 bases, and 10 bases lay in between. The CDR3 has 14 amino acids. The CDR3 sequence is CASSTHGANQPQHF. For the CDR3, the DNA is TGTGCCAGTAGTACCCATGGGGCCAATCAGCCCCAGCATTTT.

The rearrangement uses TRBV7-9 and TRBJ1-1, with TRBD1 matching over 7 bases. Germline assignment: CDR1 SEHNR and CDR2 FQNEAQ (reference sequence). CDR3 length equals 14 residues. The trim removed 5 bases at V and 4 bases at J, leaving 7 bases unmatched. The CDR3 here is CASSGDRVGTEAFF. The DNA for the CDR3 is TGTGCCAGCAGCGGAGACAGGGTCGGCACTGAAGCTTTCTTT.